Shown below are 20 T cell receptor beta chains from a single sample sequenced in a study of T cell repertoires in cytomegalovirus infection. MiXCR, applied by TCRdb to the reads, yields one record per CDR3 protein. The profile shows around 710,000 distinct CDR3 sequences, around 29% of them singletons. These receptors have no known antigen. This sample comprised cultured CD8+ T cells from PBMCs, obtained from culture after CMV antigen stimulation. The receptors shown here come from a human donor in good health (CMV status not recorded). Some clones in this sample may be carry-over from other donors' samples.

This clonotype was counted a few times. The genes are TRBV7-9 and TRBJ2-7, with D possibly being TRBD1 (6 bases). The CDR3 contains 15 residues. Trimming shortened V by 3 bases and J by 5 bases, and 17 bases separated the two germline ends. Germline V gene data show CDR1 as SEHNR and CDR2 as FQNEAQ (reference sequence). The chain's CDR3 is CASSFPDGGSHEQYV. The CDR3 nucleotides read TGTGCCAGCAGCTTCCCCGATGGGGGCTCTCACGAGCAGTACGTC.

This chain uses TRBV7-9 with TRBJ2-7, with 9 bases identical to TRBD1. The CDR3 contains 15 residues. CDR1 is SEHNR, CDR2 FQNEAQ, per germline (reference sequence). J lost 2 bases, V lost 4 bases, and 6 bases had no gene match. The CDR3 region is CASSSAGQGPYEQYF. The CDR3 region has the DNA TGTGCCAGCAGCTCCGCGGGACAGGGACCCTACGAGCAGTACTTC. The whole variable domain, filled in from reference TRBV7-9 and TRBJ2-7, reads DTGVSQNPRHKITKRGQNVTFRCDPISEHNRLYWYRQTLGQGPEFLTYFQNEAQLEKSRLLSDRFSAERPKGSFSTLEIQRTEQGDSAMYLCASSSAGQGPYEQYFGPGTRLTVT.

The rearrangement uses TRBV7-6 and TRBJ1-2; the D gene is possibly TRBD1 (6 bases). V was pared by 5 bases and J by 4 bases, with 14 bases between. Germline lookup yields CDR1 SGHVS and CDR2 FNYEAQ. The CDR3 consists of 14 residues. The CDR3 sequence is CASSPTGSFYGYTF. The CDR3 coding sequence is TGTGCCAGCAGCCCGACAGGCTCGTTCTATGGCTACACCTTC.

This clonotype was picked up a small number of times. The rearrangement uses TRBV27 and TRBJ1-1; 9 bases agree with TRBD1. CDR3 length equals 18 residues. Per germline, CDR1 MNHEY and CDR2 SMNVEV (reference sequence). V shed 2 bases, J shed 0 bases, and the junction held 10 bases outside the gene matches. The CDR3 region is CASSLNLVGQGLNTEAFF. Here the CDR3 DNA reads TGTGCCAGCAGTTTAAATTTGGTGGGACAGGGACTGAACACTGAAGCTTTCTTT.

The chain couples TRBV5-6 to TRBJ2-5; D is perhaps TRBD2 (5 bases). This CDR3 has 22 residues. Germline CDR1 and CDR2: SGHDT and YYEEEE. Trimming removed 0 bases at V and 5 bases at J, with 35 bases between. The CDR3, as DNA: TGTGCCAGCAGCTTGGCCCTAGCAATAGGTCCCGCCGAGAGACTTATCCAGGAGACCCAGTACTTC. Protein product: CASSLALAIGPAERLIQETQYF.

Concerning this clonotype: Sequence at one end of the junction differs from germline and may be a read error. J is TRBJ2-3 and V is TRBV9; D perhaps matches TRBD2 (6 bases). Germline CDR1 SGDLS, CDR2 YYNGEE. CDR3 length equals 14 residues. CDR3 in amino acids: CASSVATSRDTQYF. CDR3 DNA sequence: TGTGCCAGCAGCGTAGCTACTAGCAGAGATACGCAGTATTTT.

Only a few counts were recorded for this clonotype. The chain joins TRBV12-3 or TRBV12-4 to TRBJ1-1, with D possibly matching TRBD1 (5 bases). This CDR3 is built from 15 residues. V lost 3 bases to trimming and J lost 4 bases, with 15 bases between them. Here the CDR3 DNA reads TGTGCCAGCAGTTTTTCTTCAGGGAGTGGCACTGAAGCTTTCTTT. Its protein is CASSFSSGSGTEAFF.

The chain combines TRBV29-1 with TRBJ2-7; 8 nucleotides agree with TRBD1. The CDR3 sequence is 16 residues long. Per germline, CDR1 SQVTM and CDR2 ANQGSEA. J lost 5 bases, V lost 3 bases, and 15 bases had no gene match. Here the CDR3 reads CSVDLTGVGLADEQYF. The CDR3 DNA follows: TGCAGCGTTGACTTGACAGGGGTCGGCTTAGCGGACGAGCAGTACTTC.

This clonotype was seen at least ten times. The rearrangement uses TRBV7-8 and TRBJ2-1; 8 bases fit TRBD2. J lost 2 bases, V lost 6 bases, and 9 bases had no gene match. Germline values: CDR1 SGHVS, CDR2 FQNEAQ. CDR3 length: 16 residues. The CDR3 region is CASSSKRGPAYNEQFF. CDR3 DNA sequence: TGTGCCAGCAGTTCCAAGCGGGGGCCCGCCTACAATGAGCAGTTCTTC.

This clonotype was found a few times. This sequence joins TRBV27 and TRBJ1-5; no definite D call. The germline CDR1 and CDR2 sequences are MNHEY and SMNVEV (reference sequence). Trimming cost V 11 bases and J 5 bases, with 13 bases left between them. The CDR3 is made up of 12 amino acids. CDR3 coding DNA: TGTGCCTCTCGGAGAGCCGATCAGCCCCAGCATTTT. This gives the protein CASRRADQPQHF.

This clonotype was seen more than once but under ten times. The genes are TRBV4-2 and TRBJ1-2; TRBD1 matches at 8 bases. Germline trimming cut 0 bases from V and 4 bases from J; bases unmatched to any gene: 4. Germline loops: CDR1 LGHNA, CDR2 YNFKEQ. This CDR3 is 15 amino acids long. CDR3 residues: CASSQETGGIYGYTF. DNA for the CDR3: TGTGCCAGCAGCCAAGAAACAGGGGGGATCTATGGCTACACCTTC.

The chain carries TRBV10-2 and TRBJ2-7, with D possibly being TRBD2 (7 bases). V shed 3 bases and J shed 3 bases, with 12 bases lying between them. The length of the CDR3 is 14 residues. The V gene's germline CDR1 is WSHSY and CDR2 SAAADI. CDR3 sequence reads: CASSDDGGRYEQYF. The CDR3 DNA is TGCGCCAGCAGTGATGACGGGGGGCGCTACGAGCAGTACTTC.

This clonotype has only a few counts. The V call is TRBV4-2, the J call TRBJ1-4; no clear D gene. V was shortened by 0 bases and J by 7 bases, with 9 bases between the two germline ends. Germline lookup yields CDR1 LGHNA and CDR2 YNFKEQ. There are 14 residues in the CDR3. The CDR3 protein is CASSQEGDPEKLFF. The CDR3 nucleotides are TGTGCCAGCAGCCAAGAAGGCGACCCTGAAAAACTGTTTTTT.

In its sample, this clonotype was seen a few times. This chain uses TRBV11-2 with TRBJ2-3; D call uncertain. The CDR3 totals 15 residues. V lost 0 bases and J lost 2, with 9 bases in between. Looked up from germline, CDR1 is SGHAT and CDR2 is FQNNGV. CDR3: CASSLDRLFTDTQYF. As DNA, the CDR3 is TGTGCCAGCAGCTTAGACCGCCTTTTCACAGATACGCAGTATTTT.

The chain uses TRBV7-9 and TRBJ1-6; the D is unclear. CDR3 length: 14 amino acids. Germline values: CDR1 SEHNR, CDR2 FQNEAQ (reference sequence). Trimming stripped 7 bases from V and 8 bases from J, with 15 bases between. The CDR3 is CASTLRPADSPLHF. CDR3 nucleotide sequence: TGTGCCAGCACCCTCCGGCCAGCGGATTCACCCCTCCACTTT.

The V gene is TRBV15, the J gene TRBJ2-1; no reliable D call. In germline, CDR1 is LNHNV, CDR2 YYDKDF (reference sequence). V lost 0 bases, J lost 5 bases, and 11 bases lay in between. This CDR3 has 15 residues. DNA of the CDR3: TGTGCCACCAGCAGAGAGGGGTTTGAGAACAATGAGCAGTTCTTC. Its translation: CATSREGFENNEQFF.

This clonotype was detected only once. The chain combines TRBV7-6 with TRBJ1-1; the D gene is possibly TRBD1 (5 bases). Germline CDR1 is SGHVS and CDR2 is FNYEAQ. The V gene lost 1 base and the J gene lost 0 bases, with 27 bases spanning the gap. The CDR3 spans 21 residues. The chain's CDR3 is CASSLDPVVLGRDVMNTEAFF. CDR3 sequence (DNA): TGTGCCAGCAGCTTAGATCCGGTTGTATTGGGCAGGGATGTCATGAACACTGAAGCTTTCTTT.

This chain links TRBV7-6 with TRBJ1-2; no clear D gene. Germline CDR1 is SGHVS and CDR2 is FNYEAQ. V lost 3 bases and J lost 6, with 14 bases in between. The CDR3 is 14 amino acids. CDR3 bases: TGTGCCAGCAGCTTGAGTTTCGGCGCGGATGGCTACACCTTC. As protein: CASSLSFGADGYTF. The full variable domain, with the rest looked up from reference TRBV7-6 and TRBJ1-2, is GAGVSQSPRYKVTKRGQDVALRCDPISGHVSLYWYRQALGQGPEFLTYFNYEAQQDKSGLPNDRFSAERPEGSISTLTIQRTEQRDSAMYRCASSLSFGADGYTFGSGTRLTVV.

The CDR3 sequence is CASSPHFLPLLGFYEQYV. The CDR3 DNA reads TGCGCCAGCAGCCCCCATTTTCTCCCCTTACTCGGGTTTTACGAGCAGTACGTC. The rearrangement uses TRBV4-3 and TRBJ2-7; D unclear. Germline V CDR1 and CDR2: LGHNA, YSLEER. CDR3 size: 18 residues. Trimming took 4 bases from V and 4 from J, leaving 26 bases between them.

The chain recombines TRBV9 with TRBJ1-1; TRBD1 might be the D (5 bases). Germline V lookup: CDR1 SGDLS, CDR2 YYNGEE. Trimming cost V 4 bases and J 0 bases, with 13 bases left between them. The CDR3 consists of 15 residues. CDR3 sequence: CASSPVGHLNTEAFF. The CDR3, as DNA: TGTGCCAGCAGCCCCGTTGGACACTTGAACACTGAAGCTTTCTTT.